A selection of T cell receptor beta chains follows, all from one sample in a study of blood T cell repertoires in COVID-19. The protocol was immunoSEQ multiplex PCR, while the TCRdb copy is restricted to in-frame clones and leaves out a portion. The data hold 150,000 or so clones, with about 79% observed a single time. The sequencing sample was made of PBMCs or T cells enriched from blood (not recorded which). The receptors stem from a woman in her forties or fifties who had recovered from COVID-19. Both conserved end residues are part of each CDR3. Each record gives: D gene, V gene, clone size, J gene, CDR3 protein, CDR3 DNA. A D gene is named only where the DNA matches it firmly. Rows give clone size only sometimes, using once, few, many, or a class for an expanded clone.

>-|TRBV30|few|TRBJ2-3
CAWSPKRTLNTDTQYF
TGTGCCTGGAGTCCAAAGCGGACTCTAAACACAGATACGCAGTATTTT
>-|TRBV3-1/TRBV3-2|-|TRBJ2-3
CASSQDAETDTQYF
TGTGCCAGCAGCCAAGATGCGGAAACAGATACGCAGTATTTT
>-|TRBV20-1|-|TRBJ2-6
CSASAGNSGANVLTF
TGCAGTGCTAGTGCGGGGAACTCTGGGGCCAACGTCCTGACTTTC
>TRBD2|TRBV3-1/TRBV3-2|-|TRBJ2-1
CASSQEGLAGPQVNEQFF
TGTGCCAGCAGCCAAGAGGGACTAGCGGGACCCCAGGTCAATGAGCAGTTCTTC
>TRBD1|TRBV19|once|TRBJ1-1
CASSAGTENTEAFF
TGTGCCAGTAGTGCCGGGACAGAGAACACTGAAGCTTTCTTT
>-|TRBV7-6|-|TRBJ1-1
CASSKGRIQGMGNTEAFF
TGTGCCAGCAGCAAAGGTCGAATCCAGGGGATGGGGAACACTGAAGCTTTCTTT
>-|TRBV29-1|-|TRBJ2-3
CSVEEALIGTQYF
TGCAGCGTTGAAGAAGCCCTTATCGGTACGCAGTATTTT
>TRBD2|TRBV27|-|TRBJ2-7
CASSLSSGWGAGGAIYEQYF
TGTGCCAGCAGTTTATCTTCAGGGTGGGGAGCGGGAGGGGCCATCTACGAGCAGTACTTC
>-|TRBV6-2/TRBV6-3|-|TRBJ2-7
CASSYSFAGSYEQYF
TGTGCCAGCAGTTACTCTTTCGCGGGGTCCTACGAGCAGTACTTC
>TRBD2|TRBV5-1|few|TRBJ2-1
CASSSGTSGTSYQFF
TGCGCCAGCAGCTCAGGGACTAGCGGTACGAGTTATCAGTTCTTC
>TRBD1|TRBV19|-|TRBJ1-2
CASLPPQGAPGNYGYTF
TGTGCCAGTCTACCGCCGCAGGGGGCCCCGGGAAACTATGGCTACACCTTC
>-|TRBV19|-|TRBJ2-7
CASSQGQSYTPDEQYF
TGTGCCAGTAGTCAAGGACAGTCCTATACCCCGGACGAGCAGTACTTC
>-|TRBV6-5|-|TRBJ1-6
CASSYLREGNSPLHF
TGTGCCAGCAGCTACCTCAGGGAGGGGAATTCACCCCTCCACTTT
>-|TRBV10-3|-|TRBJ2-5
CAISESTRGGETQYF
TGTGCCATCAGTGAATCCACCCGTGGGGGGGAGACCCAGTACTTC
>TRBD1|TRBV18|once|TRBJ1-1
CASSPLKQGRNTEAFF
TGTGCCAGCTCACCCCTCAAACAGGGGAGGAACACTGAAGCTTTCTTT
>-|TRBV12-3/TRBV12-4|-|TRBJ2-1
CASRLRGSEQFF
TGTGCCAGCAGGCTCAGGGGTTCTGAGCAGTTCTTC
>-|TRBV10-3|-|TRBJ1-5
CAISDIGGGDNQPQHF
TGTGCCATCAGTGATATCGGGGGAGGAGACAATCAGCCCCAGCATTTT
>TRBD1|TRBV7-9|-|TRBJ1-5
CASSLGQGYVGNQPQHF
TGTGCCAGCAGCTTGGGACAGGGGTATGTTGGTAATCAGCCCCAGCATTTT
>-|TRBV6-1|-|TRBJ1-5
CASSVSGAVSNQPQHF
TGTGCCAGCAGTGTCTCAGGGGCCGTTAGCAATCAGCCCCAGCATTTT
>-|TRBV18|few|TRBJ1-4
CASSPADNEKLFF
TGTGCCAGCTCACCGGCTGATAATGAAAAACTGTTTTTT
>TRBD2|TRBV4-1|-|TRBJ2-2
CASSRLSSGRIELWGELFF
TGCGCCAGCAGTCGTTTGTCCAGCGGGAGAATAGAGCTGTGGGGGGAGCTGTTTTTT
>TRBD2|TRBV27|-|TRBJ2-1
CASTQGTSSYNEQFF
TGTGCCAGCACCCAAGGGACTAGCTCCTACAATGAGCAGTTCTTC
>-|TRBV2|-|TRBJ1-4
CASSDRAGNEKLFF
TGTGCCAGCAGTGACAGGGCTGGTAATGAAAAACTGTTTTTT
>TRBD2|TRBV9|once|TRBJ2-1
CASSLTGGVYNEQFF
TGTGCCAGCAGCCTAACGGGAGGGGTCTACAATGAGCAGTTCTTC
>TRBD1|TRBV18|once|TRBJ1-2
CASSPPAGGGGYTF
TGTGCCAGCTCACCGCCAGCAGGGGGCGGTGGCTACACCTTC
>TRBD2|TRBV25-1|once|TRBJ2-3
CASTEPGGSTDTQYF
TGTGCCAGCACCGAACCGGGGGGGAGCACAGATACGCAGTATTTT
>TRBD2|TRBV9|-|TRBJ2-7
CASSVASGRADEQYF
TGTGCCAGCAGCGTAGCAAGCGGGAGGGCCGACGAGCAGTACTTC
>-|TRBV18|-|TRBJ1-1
CASSPDKIEAFF
TGTGCCAGCTCACCCGACAAGATTGAAGCTTTCTTT
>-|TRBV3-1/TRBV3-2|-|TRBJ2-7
CASSQGWRGLYEQYF
TGTGCCAGCAGCCAAGGGTGGAGGGGGCTCTACGAGCAGTACTTC
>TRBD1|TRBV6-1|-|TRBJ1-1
CASSERTGTGLATEAFF
TGTGCCAGCAGTGAAAGAACCGGGACAGGGCTTGCCACTGAAGCTTTCTTT
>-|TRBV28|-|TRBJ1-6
CASYRGLNSPLHF
TGTGCCAGTTACCGAGGGCTAAATTCACCCCTCCACTTT
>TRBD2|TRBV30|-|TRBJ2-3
CAWSSGGATDTQYF
TGTGCCTGGTCGAGCGGGGGGGCGACAGATACGCAGTATTTT
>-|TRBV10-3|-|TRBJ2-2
CAIRPEVTGELFF
TGTGCCATCAGGCCCGAGGTCACCGGGGAGCTGTTTTTT
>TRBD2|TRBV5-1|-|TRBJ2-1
CASSTSGTSGNNEQFF
TGCGCCAGCAGCACCTCCGGGACTAGCGGGAACAATGAGCAGTTCTTC
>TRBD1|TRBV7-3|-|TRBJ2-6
CASSLNRGSGFSGANVLTF
TGTGCCAGCAGCTTGAACAGGGGATCCGGGTTTTCTGGGGCCAACGTCCTGACTTTC
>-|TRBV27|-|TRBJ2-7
CASSLHGGQAEQYF
TGTGCCAGCAGTTTACACGGGGGGCAGGCCGAGCAGTACTTC
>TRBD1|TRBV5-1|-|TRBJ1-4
CASSSGQGGGSGNEKLFF
TGCGCCAGCAGCTCGGGACAGGGAGGGGGATCGGGTAATGAAAAACTGTTTTTT
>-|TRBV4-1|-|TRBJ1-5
CASSSGRNQPQHF
TGCGCCAGCAGCAGCGGGCGAAATCAGCCCCAGCATTTT
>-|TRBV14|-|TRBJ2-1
CASSELPEQFF
TGTGCCAGCAGCGAGCTCCCGGAGCAGTTCTTC
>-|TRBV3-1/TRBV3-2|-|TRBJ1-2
CASSQGGGIGGYTF
TGTGCCAGCAGCCAAGGTGGAGGGATTGGTGGCTACACCTTC
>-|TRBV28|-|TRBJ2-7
CASSPSTGTSSYEQYF
TGTGCCAGCAGTCCTTCGACAGGGACTAGCTCCTACGAGCAGTACTTC
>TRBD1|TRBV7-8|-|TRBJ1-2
CASSLGGQGIMSYGYTF
TGTGCCAGCAGCTTAGGGGGACAGGGCATAATGAGCTATGGCTACACCTTC
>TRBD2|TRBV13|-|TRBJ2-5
CASSLYTSGAQETQYF
TGTGCCAGCAGCTTATATACGAGCGGGGCCCAAGAGACCCAGTACTTC
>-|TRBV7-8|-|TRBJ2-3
CASSQGVAGTDTQYF
TGTGCCAGCAGTCAAGGGGTAGCGGGCACAGATACGCAGTATTTT
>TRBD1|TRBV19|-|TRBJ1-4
CASSTPGGLLKDEKLFF
TGTGCCAGTAGTACGCCAGGGGGCCTCCTTAAGGATGAAAAACTGTTTTTT
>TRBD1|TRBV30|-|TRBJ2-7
CAWSLPRQGVEQYF
TGTGCCTGGAGCCTCCCGAGACAGGGAGTCGAGCAGTACTTC
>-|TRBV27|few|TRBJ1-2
CASSYSEGRGYTF
TGTGCCAGCAGTTATTCGGAGGGACGCGGCTACACCTTC
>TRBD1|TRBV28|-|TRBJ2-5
CASSYDRGGRETQYF
TGTGCCAGCAGTTACGACAGGGGTGGGCGGGAGACCCAGTACTTC
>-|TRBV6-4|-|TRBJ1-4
CASSDSGGEKLFF
TGTGCCAGCAGTGACTCCGGCGGGGAAAAACTGTTTTTT